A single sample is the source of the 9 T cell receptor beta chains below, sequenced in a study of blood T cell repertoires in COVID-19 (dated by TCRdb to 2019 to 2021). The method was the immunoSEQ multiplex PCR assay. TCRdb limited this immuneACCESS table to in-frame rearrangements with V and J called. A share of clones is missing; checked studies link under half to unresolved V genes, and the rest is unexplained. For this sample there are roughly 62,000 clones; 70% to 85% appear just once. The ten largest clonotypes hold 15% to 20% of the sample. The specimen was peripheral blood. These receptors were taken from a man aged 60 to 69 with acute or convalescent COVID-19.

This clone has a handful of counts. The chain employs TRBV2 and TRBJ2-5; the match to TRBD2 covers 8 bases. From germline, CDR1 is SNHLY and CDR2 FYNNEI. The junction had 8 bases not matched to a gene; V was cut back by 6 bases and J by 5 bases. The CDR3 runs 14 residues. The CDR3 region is CASSTGTRSETQYF. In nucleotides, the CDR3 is TGTGCCAGCAGCACCGGGACTAGATCCGAGACCCAGTACTTC.

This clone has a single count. The CDR3 DNA reads TGTGCCAGCACCCCCCTTGGGGCACCGTCAGATACGCAGTATTTT. Its translation is CASTPLGAPSDTQYF. The J gene is TRBJ2-3, the V gene TRBV6-5; D possibly corresponds to TRBD1 (5 bases). Per germline, CDR1 MNHEY and CDR2 SVGAGI. This CDR3 comprises 15 residues. The V gene lost 7 bases and the J gene lost 4 bases, with 18 bases spanning the gap.

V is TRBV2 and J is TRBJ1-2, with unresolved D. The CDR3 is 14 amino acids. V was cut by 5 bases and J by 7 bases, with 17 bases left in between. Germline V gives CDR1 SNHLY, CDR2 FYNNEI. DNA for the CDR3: TGTGCCAGCAGTCCGCCGGGAACGTCGGGTGGCTACACCTTC. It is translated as CASSPPGTSGGYTF. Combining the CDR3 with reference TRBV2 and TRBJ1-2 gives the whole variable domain EPEVTQTPSHQVTQMGQEVILRCVPISNHLYFYWYRQILGQKVEFLVSFYNNEISEKSEIFDDQFSVERPDGSNFTLKIRSTKLEDSAMYFCASSPPGTSGGYTFGSGTRLTVV.

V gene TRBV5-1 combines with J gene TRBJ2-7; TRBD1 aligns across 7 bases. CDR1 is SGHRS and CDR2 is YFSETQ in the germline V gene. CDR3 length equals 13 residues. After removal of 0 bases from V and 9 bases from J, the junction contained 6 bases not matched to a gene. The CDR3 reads CASSLETGRGQYF. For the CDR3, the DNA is TGCGCCAGCAGCTTGGAGACAGGGCGCGGGCAGTACTTC. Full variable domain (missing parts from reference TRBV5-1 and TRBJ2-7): KAGVTQTPRYLIKTRGQQVTLSCSPISGHRSVSWYQQTPGQGLQFLFEYFSETQRNKGNFPGRFSGRQFSNSRSEMNVSTLELGDSALYLCASSLETGRGQYFGPGTRLTVT.

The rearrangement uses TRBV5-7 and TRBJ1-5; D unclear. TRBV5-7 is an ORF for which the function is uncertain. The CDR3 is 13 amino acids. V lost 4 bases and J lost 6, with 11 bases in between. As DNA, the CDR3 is TGTGCCAGCAGCCTTGGGCCGCGTCAGCCCCAGCATTTT. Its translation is CASSLGPRQPQHF.

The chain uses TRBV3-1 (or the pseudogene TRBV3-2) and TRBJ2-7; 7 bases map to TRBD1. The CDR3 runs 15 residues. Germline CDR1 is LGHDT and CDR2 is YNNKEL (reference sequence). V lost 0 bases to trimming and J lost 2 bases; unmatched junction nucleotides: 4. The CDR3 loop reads CASSQERGQAYEQYF. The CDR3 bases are TGTGCCAGCAGCCAAGAAAGGGGGCAGGCCTACGAGCAGTACTTC.

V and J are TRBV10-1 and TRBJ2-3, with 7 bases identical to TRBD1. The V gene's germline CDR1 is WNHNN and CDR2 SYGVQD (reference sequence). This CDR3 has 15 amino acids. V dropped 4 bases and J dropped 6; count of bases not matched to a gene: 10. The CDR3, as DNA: TGCGCCAGCAGTGCGGACAGGCTTATAGGGGATACGCAGTATTTT. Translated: CASSADRLIGDTQYF.

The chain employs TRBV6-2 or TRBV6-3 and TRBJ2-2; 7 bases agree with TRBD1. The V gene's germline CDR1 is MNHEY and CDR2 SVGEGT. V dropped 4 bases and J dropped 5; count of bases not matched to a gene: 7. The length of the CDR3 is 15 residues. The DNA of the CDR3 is TGTGCCAGCAGTTTACAGGGGTGGGGGACCGGGGAGCTGTTTTTT. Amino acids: CASSLQGWGTGELFF.

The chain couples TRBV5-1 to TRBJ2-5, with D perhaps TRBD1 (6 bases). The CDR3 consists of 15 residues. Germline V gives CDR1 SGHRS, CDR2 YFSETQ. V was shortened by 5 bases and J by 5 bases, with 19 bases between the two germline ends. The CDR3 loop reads CASSRAHRDTETQYF. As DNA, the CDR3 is TGCGCCAGCAGTCGAGCCCACAGGGATACTGAGACCCAGTACTTC.